Detailed here is one TCR beta chain. Its antigen is not identified. These data originate in a study of shared clonotypes between healthy human individuals. General study points: Around 4.7% of naive CD4 clonotypes were shared across several donors.

Trimming took off 6 bases at V and 0 bases at J, with 12 bases between the two ends. Germline lookup yields CDR1 KGHSH and CDR2 LQKENI. The CDR3 spans 15 residues. At a deep level, the assay was run. Assay used: immunoSEQ multiplex PCR; TCRdb lists only in-frame clones, some missing. The data show approximately 2.5 million clones, with roughly 92% seen just once and around 0.14% held by the top ten. The sequencing input was naive CD4+ T cells sorted from blood. As to subset: CD45RA+ positively selected. The sequence derives from a man aged 18 to 29 in good health. The chain links TRBV18 to TRBJ1-3; D unresolved. This CDR3 reads CASSEEKHSGNTIYF. CDR3 DNA sequence: TGTGCCAGCTCGGAAGAGAAACACTCTGGAAACACCATATATTTT.